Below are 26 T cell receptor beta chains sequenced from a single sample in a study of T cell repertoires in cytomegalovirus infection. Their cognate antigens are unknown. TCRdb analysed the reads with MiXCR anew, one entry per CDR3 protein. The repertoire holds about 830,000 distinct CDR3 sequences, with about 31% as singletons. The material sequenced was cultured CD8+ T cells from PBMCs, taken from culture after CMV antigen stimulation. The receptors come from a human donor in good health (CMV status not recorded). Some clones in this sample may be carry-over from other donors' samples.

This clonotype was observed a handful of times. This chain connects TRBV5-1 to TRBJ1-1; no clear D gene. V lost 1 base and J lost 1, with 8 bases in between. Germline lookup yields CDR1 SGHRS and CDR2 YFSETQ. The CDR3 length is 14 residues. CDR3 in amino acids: CASSLNTGNTEAFF. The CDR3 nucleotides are TGCGCCAGCAGCTTGAATACTGGGAACACTGAAGCTTTCTTT.

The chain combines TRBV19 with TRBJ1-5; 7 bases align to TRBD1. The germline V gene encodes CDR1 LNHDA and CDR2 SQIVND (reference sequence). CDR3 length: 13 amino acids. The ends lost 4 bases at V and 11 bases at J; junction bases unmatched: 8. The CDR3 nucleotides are TGTGCCAGTAGTAACTGGGACAGTGATTCCCAGCATTTT. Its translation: CASSNWDSDSQHF.

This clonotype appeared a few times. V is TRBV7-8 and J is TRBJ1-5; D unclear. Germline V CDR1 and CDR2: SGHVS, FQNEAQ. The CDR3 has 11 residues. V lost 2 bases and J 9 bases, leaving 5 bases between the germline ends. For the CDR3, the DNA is TGTGCCAGCAGCTTATTCGGGCCCCAGCATTTT. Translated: CASSLFGPQHF.

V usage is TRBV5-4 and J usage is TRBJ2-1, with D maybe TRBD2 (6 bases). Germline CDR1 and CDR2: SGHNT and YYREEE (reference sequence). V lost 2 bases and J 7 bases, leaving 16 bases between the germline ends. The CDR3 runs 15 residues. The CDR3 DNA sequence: TGTGCCAGCAGCTTCGGTATCGGACTACGGAATGAGCAGTTCTTC. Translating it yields CASSFGIGLRNEQFF.

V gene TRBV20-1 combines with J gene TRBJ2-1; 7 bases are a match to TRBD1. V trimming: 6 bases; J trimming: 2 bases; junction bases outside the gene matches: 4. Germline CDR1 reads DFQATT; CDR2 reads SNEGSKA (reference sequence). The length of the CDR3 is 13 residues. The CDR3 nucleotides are TGCAGTGCCGACAGGGCCACCTACAATGAGCAGTTCTTC. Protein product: CSADRATYNEQFF.

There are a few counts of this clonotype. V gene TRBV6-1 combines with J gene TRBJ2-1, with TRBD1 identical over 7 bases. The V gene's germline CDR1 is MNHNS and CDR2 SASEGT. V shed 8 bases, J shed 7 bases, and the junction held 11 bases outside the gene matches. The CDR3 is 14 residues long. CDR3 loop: CASDLSGGRNEQFF. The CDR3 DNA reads TGTGCCAGCGATCTCTCAGGGGGAAGGAATGAGCAGTTCTTC.

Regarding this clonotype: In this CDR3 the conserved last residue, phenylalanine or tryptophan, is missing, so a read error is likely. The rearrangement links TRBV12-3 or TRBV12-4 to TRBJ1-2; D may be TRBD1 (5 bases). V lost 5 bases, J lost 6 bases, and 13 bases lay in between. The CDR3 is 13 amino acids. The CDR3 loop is CASSLTGPDGYTY. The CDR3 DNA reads TGTGCCAGCAGTCTTACAGGACCGGATGGCTACACCTAC.

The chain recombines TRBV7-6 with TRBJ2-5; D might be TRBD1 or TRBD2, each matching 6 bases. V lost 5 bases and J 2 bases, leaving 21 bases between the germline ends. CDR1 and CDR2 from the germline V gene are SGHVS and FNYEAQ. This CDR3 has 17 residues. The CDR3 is CASSRVGGPGTQETQYF. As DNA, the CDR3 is TGTGCCAGCAGCCGGGTAGGGGGGCCGGGGACTCAAGAGACCCAGTACTTC. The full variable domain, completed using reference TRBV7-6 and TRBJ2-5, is GAGVSQSPRYKVTKRGQDVALRCDPISGHVSLYWYRQALGQGPEFLTYFNYEAQQDKSGLPNDRFSAERPEGSISTLTIQRTEQRDSAMYRCASSRVGGPGTQETQYFGPGTRLLVL.

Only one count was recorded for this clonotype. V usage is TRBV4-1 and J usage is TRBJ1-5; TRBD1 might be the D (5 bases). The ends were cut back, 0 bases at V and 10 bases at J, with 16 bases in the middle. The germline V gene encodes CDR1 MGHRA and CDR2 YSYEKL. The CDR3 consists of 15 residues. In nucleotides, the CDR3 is TGCGCCAGCAGCCAAGACCCGTCCGTTGGGGGACCCCAGCATTTT. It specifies CASSQDPSVGGPQHF.

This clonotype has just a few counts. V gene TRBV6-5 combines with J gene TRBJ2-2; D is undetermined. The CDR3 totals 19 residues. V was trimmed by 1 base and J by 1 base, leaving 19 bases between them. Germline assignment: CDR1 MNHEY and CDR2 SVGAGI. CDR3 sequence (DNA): TGTGCCAGCAGTTACTTCTGGGGTCCCACTAAATTGAACACCGGGGAGCTGTTTTTT. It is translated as CASSYFWGPTKLNTGELFF.

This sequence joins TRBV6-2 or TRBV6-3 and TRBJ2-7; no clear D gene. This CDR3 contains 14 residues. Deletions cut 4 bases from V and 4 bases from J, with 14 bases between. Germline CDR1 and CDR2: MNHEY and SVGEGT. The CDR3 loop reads CASSSARVTYEQYV. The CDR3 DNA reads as TGTGCCAGCAGTTCCGCCCGCGTGACATACGAGCAGTACGTC.

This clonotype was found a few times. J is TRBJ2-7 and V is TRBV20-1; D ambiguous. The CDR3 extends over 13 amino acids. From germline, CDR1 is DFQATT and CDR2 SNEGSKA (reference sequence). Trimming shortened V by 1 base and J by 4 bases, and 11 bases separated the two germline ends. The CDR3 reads CSARALAAYEQYF. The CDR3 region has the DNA TGCAGTGCTAGAGCCCTGGCCGCTTACGAGCAGTACTTC.

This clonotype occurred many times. The CDR3 reads CASSYSPGPHQPQHF. Written as DNA, the CDR3 is TGTGCCAGCAGTTACTCCCCGGGACCCCATCAGCCCCAGCATTTT. The chain has TRBV6-5 and TRBJ1-5, with D perhaps matching TRBD1 (5 bases). This CDR3 contains 15 residues. Trimming left V 0 bases short and J 5 bases short, with 11 bases between. Germline loops: CDR1 MNHEY, CDR2 SVGAGI.

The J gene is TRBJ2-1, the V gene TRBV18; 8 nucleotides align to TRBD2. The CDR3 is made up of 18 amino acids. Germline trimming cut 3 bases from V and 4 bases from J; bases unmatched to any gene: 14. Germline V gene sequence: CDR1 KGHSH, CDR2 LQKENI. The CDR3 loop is CASSPREGLAGLYNEQFF. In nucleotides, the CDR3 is TGTGCCAGCTCACCGCGGGAAGGACTAGCAGGCTTGTACAATGAGCAGTTCTTC.

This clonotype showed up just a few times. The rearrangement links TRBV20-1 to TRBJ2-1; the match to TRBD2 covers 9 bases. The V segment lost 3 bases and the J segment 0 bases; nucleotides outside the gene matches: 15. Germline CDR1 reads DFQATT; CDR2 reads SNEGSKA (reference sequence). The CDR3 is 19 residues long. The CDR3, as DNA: TGCAGTGCTAGTGCCCAGAGAGCGGGGGGCCCTAGCTCCTACAATGAGCAGTTCTTC. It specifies CSASAQRAGGPSSYNEQFF.

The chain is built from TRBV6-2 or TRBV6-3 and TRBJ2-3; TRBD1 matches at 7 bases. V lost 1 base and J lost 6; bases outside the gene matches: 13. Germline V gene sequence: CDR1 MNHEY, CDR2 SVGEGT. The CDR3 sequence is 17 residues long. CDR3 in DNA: TGTGCCAGCAGTTACTGGGTTGAGGGGGCGGATTTCGATACGCAGTATTTT. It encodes CASSYWVEGADFDTQYF.

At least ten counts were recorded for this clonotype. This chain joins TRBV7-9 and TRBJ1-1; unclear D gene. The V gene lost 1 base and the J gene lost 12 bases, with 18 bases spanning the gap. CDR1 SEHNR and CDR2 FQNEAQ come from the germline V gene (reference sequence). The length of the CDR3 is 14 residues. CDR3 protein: CASSLGGRRRPTFF. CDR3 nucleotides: TGTGCCAGCAGCTTAGGAGGGAGGAGGAGGCCAACTTTCTTT.

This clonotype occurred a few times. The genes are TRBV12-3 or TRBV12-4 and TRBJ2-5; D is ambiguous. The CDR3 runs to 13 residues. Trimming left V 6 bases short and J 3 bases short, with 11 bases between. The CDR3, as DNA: TGTGCCAGCAGCGCTGGATCTGAAGAGACCCAGTACTTC. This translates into CASSAGSEETQYF.

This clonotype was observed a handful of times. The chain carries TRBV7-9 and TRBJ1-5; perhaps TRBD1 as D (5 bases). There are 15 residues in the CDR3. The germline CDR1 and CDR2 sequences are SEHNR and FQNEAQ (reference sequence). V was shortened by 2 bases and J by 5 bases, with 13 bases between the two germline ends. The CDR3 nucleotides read TGTGCCAGCAGCTTAAGGCAGGGTTGGGATCAGCCCCAGCATTTT. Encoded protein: CASSLRQGWDQPQHF. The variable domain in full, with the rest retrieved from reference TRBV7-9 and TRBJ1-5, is DTGVSQNPRHKITKRGQNVTFRCDPISEHNRLYWYRQTLGQGPEFLTYFQNEAQLEKSRLLSDRFSAERPKGSFSTLEIQRTEQGDSAMYLCASSLRQGWDQPQHFGDGTRLSIL.

The DNA of the CDR3 is TGTGCCAGCAGCCCGGAGGTCAGAGACACTGAAGCTTTCTTT. It specifies CASSPEVRDTEAFF. This chain joins TRBV5-6 and TRBJ1-1; D is unresolved. This CDR3 is built from 14 residues. The germline V gene encodes CDR1 SGHDT and CDR2 YYEEEE. V shed 4 bases and J shed 3 bases, with 13 bases lying between them.

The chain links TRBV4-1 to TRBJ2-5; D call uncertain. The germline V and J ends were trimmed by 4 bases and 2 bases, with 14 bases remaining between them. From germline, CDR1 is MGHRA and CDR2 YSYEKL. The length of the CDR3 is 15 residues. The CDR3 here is CASSPPHGPQETQYF. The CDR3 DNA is TGCGCCAGCAGCCCACCTCACGGACCACAAGAGACCCAGTACTTC.

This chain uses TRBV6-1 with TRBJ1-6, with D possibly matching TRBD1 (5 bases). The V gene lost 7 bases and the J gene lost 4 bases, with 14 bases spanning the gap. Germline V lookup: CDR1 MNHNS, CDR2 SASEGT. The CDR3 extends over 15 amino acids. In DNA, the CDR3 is TGTGCCAGCATTCAGGATAGACAGTATAATTCACCCCTCCACTTT. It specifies CASIQDRQYNSPLHF.

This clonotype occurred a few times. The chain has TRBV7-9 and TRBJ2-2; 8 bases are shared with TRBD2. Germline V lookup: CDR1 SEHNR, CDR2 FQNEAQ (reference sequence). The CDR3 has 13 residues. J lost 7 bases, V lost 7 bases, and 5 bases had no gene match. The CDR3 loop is CASTGGPNGELFF. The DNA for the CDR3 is TGTGCCAGCACGGGGGGGCCAAACGGGGAGCTGTTTTTT.

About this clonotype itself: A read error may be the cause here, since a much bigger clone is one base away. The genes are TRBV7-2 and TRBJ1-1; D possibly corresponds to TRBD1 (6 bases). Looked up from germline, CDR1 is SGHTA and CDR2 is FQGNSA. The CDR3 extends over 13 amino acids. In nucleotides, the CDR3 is TGTGTCAGCATCGGACAGTCGAACACTGAAGCTTTCTTT. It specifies CVSIGQSNTEAFF. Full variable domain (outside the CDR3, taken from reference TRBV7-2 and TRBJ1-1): GAGVSQSPSNKVTEKGKDVELRCDPISGHTALYWYRQSLGQGLEFLIYFQGNSAPDKSGLPSDRFSAERTGGSVSTLTIQRTQQEDSAVYLCVSIGQSNTEAFFGQGTRLTVV.

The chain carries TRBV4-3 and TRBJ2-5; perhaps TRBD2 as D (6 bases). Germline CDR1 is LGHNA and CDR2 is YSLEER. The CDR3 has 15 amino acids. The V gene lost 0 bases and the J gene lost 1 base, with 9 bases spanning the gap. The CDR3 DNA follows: TGCGCCAGCAGCCAAGATTGGGAGGTCCAAGAGACCCAGTACTTC. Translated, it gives CASSQDWEVQETQYF.

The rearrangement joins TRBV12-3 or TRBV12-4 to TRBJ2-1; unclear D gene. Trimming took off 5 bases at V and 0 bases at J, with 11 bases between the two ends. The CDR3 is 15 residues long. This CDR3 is CASSADTFSYNEQFF. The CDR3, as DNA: TGTGCCAGCAGTGCAGACACATTCTCCTACAATGAGCAGTTCTTC.